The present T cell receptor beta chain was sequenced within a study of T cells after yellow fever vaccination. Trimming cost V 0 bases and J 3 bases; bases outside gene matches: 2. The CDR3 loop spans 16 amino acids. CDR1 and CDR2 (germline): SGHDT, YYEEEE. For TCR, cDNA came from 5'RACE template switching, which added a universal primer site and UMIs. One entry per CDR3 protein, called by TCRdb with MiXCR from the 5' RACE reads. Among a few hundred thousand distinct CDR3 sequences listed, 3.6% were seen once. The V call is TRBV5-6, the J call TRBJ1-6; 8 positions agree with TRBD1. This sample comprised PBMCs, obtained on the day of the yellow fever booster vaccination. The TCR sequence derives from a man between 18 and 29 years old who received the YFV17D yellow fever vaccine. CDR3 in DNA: TGTGCCAGCAGCTTGGGACAGGGGCACTATAATTCACCCCTCCACTTT. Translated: CASSLGQGHYNSPLHF.